This entry concerns a single T cell receptor (beta chain). It has no known antigen specificity. Base qualities were left out, and no much larger clone turns up one base away. Collaborating institutions collected whole blood in K2EDTA tubes following their own protocols. For TCRbeta analysis, collaborators shipped samples in one of three forms: frozen whole blood, isolated PBMCs, or DNA extracted from either of those sample types. Via the germline V gene (reference sequence), CDR1 is LNHDA and CDR2 SQIVND. The junction shows trimming of 5 bases on V and 6 bases on J, plus 13 bases between the germline ends. The CDR3 runs 14 amino acids, cysteine and phenylalanine included. The DNA shown is the 42-base CDR3, in frame from base 1. TCRbeta CDR3 regions were amplified from genomic DNA by means of the immunoSEQ Assay, a bias-controlled multiplex PCR. On the study's bioinformatics: Nucleated cell counts per sample were estimated from amplification of reference gene primers within the assay. To quantify the absolute abundance of each unique TCRbeta CDR3 rearrangement, sequence reads were collapsed and filtered. For each sample, productive Simpson clonality was calculated by taking the square root of Simpson's diversity index across productive rearrangements. In TCRdb, the immuneACCESS table is reduced to in-frame sequences with V and J assigned. These tables do not hold every clone; where another copy was compared, an unresolved V gene accounts for under half, and the others remain unexplained. V and J calls plus clone size are reproduced from that table; the DNA served to infer D and trimming. This sample is represented by under 110,000 clones; over 80% of them were singletons. The ten most abundant clones make up 17% of the sample.

These data are taken from a study of blood T cell repertoires in COVID-19 (dated by TCRdb to 2018 to 2020). Background on the whole study: Collaborator samples came from the United States, Italy and Spain and covered acute and convalescent phases of COVID-19. The material from the prospective study consisted of cDNA or gDNA derived from T cells, B-cell-depleted T cells, or PBMCs. Subjects who had been exposed to COVID-19, were actively infected with it, or had recovered from it provided the deeply sampled blood TCRbeta repertoires that made up the dataset. The repertoires were released in a freely available public database meant as a resource for research on the immune response to SARS-CoV-2. The samples were drawn from two sources: the first 160 participants of the ongoing ImmuneRACE study, and 1,254 subjects contributed by 6 global collaborators. Sample metadata almost always included a de-identified subject ID, COVID-19 status, age in years and sex. HLA class I and class II types, where available, came from metadata supplied by the sample provider rather than from assay-based typing. Results and caveats for the whole study, not just this receptor: How much clinical and demographic metadata was included differed by source and by participant, and the metadata was provided uncurated.

The sample consisted of peripheral blood. The chain was built from TRBV19 and TRBJ2-2, with a tentative D gene TRBD1 over 5 matching bases. This TCR derives from a man aged 45 to 65 with acute or convalescent COVID-19. The bases read TGTGCCAGTAGTTACCAGGGAACAGCCGGGGAGCTGTTTTTT. Translated, this is CASSYQGTAGELFF.